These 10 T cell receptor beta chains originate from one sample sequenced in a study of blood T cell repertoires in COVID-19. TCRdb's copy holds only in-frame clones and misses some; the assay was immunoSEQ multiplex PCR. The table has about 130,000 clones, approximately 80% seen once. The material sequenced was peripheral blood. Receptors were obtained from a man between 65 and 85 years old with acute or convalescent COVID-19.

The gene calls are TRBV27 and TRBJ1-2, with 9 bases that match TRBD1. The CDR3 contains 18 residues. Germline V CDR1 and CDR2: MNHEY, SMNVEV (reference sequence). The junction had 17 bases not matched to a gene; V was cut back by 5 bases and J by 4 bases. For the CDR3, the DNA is TGTGCCAGCAGTCCAATTGCCGGGACAGGGAAGATGAGCTATGGCTACACCTTC. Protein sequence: CASSPIAGTGKMSYGYTF.

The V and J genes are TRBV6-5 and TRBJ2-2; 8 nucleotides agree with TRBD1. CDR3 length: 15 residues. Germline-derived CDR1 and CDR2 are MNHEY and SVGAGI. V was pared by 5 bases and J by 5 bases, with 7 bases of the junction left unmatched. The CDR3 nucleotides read TGTGCCAGCAGTAAATCCGACAGGGGTACCGGGGAGCTGTTTTTT. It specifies CASSKSDRGTGELFF.

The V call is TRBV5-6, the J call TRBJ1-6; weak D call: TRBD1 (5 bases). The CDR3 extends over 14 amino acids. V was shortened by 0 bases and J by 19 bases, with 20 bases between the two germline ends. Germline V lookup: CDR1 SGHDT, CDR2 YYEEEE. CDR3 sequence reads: CASSLAQGLFTPHF. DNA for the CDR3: TGTGCCAGCAGCTTGGCCCAGGGTCTATTCACCCCTCACTTT.

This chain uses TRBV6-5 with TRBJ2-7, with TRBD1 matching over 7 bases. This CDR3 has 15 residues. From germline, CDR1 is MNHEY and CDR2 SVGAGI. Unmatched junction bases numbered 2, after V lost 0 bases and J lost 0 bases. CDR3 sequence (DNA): TGTGCCAGCAGTTACTCAGGGGGCTCCTCCTACGAGCAGTACTTC. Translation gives CASSYSGGSSYEQYF.

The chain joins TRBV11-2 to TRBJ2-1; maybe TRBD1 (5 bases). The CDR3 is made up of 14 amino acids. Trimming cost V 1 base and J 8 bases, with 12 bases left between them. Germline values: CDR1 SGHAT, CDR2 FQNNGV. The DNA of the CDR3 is TGTGCCAGCAGCTTAGGCTGGTGGGGCCATGAGCAGTTCTTC. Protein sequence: CASSLGWWGHEQFF.

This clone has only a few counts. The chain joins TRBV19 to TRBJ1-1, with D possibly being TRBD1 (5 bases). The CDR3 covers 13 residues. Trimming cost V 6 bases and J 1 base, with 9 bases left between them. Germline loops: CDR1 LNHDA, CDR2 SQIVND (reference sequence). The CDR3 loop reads CASRRGRNTEAFF. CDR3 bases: TGTGCCAGTAGAAGGGGAAGGAACACTGAAGCTTTCTTT.

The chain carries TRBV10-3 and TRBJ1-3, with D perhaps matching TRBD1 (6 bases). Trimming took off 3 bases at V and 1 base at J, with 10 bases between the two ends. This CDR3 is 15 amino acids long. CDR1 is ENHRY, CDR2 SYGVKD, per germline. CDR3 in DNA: TGTGCCATCAGTGACCCCGGACAGTCTGGAAACACCATATATTTT. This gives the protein CAISDPGQSGNTIYF.

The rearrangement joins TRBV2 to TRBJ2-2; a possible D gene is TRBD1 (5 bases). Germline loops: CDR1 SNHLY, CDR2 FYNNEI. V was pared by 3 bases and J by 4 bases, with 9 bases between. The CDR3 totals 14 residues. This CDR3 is CASSEQGTTGELFF. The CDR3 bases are TGTGCCAGCAGTGAGCAGGGAACCACCGGGGAGCTGTTTTTT.

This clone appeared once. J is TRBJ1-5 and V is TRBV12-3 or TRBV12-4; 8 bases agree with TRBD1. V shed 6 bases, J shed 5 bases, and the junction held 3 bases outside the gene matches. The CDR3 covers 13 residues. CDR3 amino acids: CASSLDRDQPQHF. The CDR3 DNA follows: TGTGCCAGCAGCTTGGACAGGGATCAGCCCCAGCATTTT.

CDR3 in DNA: TGTGCCACCAGCAGGGGGACAAACACAGATACGCAGTATTTT. Residues: CATSRGTNTDTQYF. The rearrangement links TRBV15 to TRBJ2-3, with TRBD1 as a possible D gene (6 bases). The CDR3 runs to 14 residues. V lost 3 bases, J lost 2 bases, and 9 bases lay in between. Germline V gene lookup returns CDR1 LNHNV and CDR2 YYDKDF (reference sequence).